These 23 T cell receptor beta chains came from one sample sequenced in a study of blood T cell repertoires in COVID-19. The repertoire was sequenced with immunoSEQ multiplex PCR; TCRdb's copy has only in-frame clones and lacks some. The sample gives 230,000 or so clones, around four fifths of which show up once; around 8.1% is in the top ten. The source material was peripheral blood. These receptors were collected from a man aged 35-49 years with active or convalescent COVID-19.

J is TRBJ2-1 and V is TRBV7-2, with 9 bases lining up with TRBD2. The V gene end was trimmed by 5 bases and the J gene end by 3 bases; junction bases not matched to a gene: 5. This CDR3 has 15 amino acids. Germline CDR1 is SGHTA and CDR2 is FQGNSA. The CDR3 sequence: CASSKSGGLYNEQFF. The DNA for the CDR3 is TGTGCCAGCAGCAAGAGCGGGGGGCTCTACAATGAGCAGTTCTTC.

V usage is TRBV11-2 and J usage is TRBJ1-1, with a tentative D call TRBD1 (6 bases). Trimming stripped 3 bases from V and 4 bases from J, with 9 bases between. Germline CDR1 is SGHAT and CDR2 is FQNNGV. This CDR3 is built from 13 residues. The CDR3 is CASSFPGVTEAFF. DNA for the CDR3: TGTGCCAGCAGCTTCCCAGGGGTCACTGAAGCTTTCTTT.

The chain carries TRBV6-1 and TRBJ2-7; the D gene is possibly TRBD1 (5 bases). CDR3 length: 14 residues. CDR1 and CDR2 from the germline V gene are MNHNS and SASEGT. V lost 3 bases and J lost 5, with 14 bases in between. CDR3 coding DNA: TGTGCCAGCAGTGATTCGAAGAGACAGAACGAGCAGTACTTC. It codes for CASSDSKRQNEQYF.

The V and J genes are TRBV19 and TRBJ1-3; weak D call: TRBD1 (5 bases). The V gene lost 5 bases and the J gene lost 0 bases, with 17 bases spanning the gap. The CDR3 is 17 residues long. Germline V gives CDR1 LNHDA, CDR2 SQIVND (reference sequence). As DNA, the CDR3 is TGTGCCAGTAGTGCCCGCGCGGGGCCCAGCTCTGGAAACACCATATATTTT. This translates into CASSARAGPSSGNTIYF.

The V call is TRBV19, the J call TRBJ2-3; 12 positions match TRBD2. J gave up 5 bases and V 1 base, and 19 bases lay outside the gene matches. Looked up from germline, CDR1 is LNHDA and CDR2 is SQIVND (reference sequence). The CDR3 consists of 21 residues. The CDR3 region has the DNA TGTGCCAGTAGTATAGGGCGAGCTAGCGGGAGGGGGACTACGAACGGAGATACGCAGTATTTT. This codes for CASSIGRASGRGTTNGDTQYF.

V is TRBV7-8 and J is TRBJ1-2, with a possible D match to TRBD1 (6 bases). The V gene's germline CDR1 is SGHVS and CDR2 FQNEAQ. The CDR3 runs to 16 residues. Trimming took off 5 bases at V and 4 bases at J, with 20 bases between the two ends. In DNA, the CDR3 is TGTGCCAGCAGCCTAAACCCCCGGGACATGGTCTATGGCTACACCTTC. Translation gives CASSLNPRDMVYGYTF.

The genes are TRBV4-1 and TRBJ1-2; TRBD1 might be the D (6 bases). The CDR3 loop spans 16 amino acids. V lost 2 bases and J 4 bases, leaving 17 bases between the germline ends. Germline CDR1 and CDR2: MGHRA and YSYEKL. The CDR3: CASSQQGSGRGYGYTF. CDR3 sequence (DNA): TGCGCCAGCAGCCAACAGGGGTCGGGGAGGGGCTATGGCTACACCTTC.

As concerns this clone: The same CDR3 can be traced to other DNA sequences in this sample. This chain joins TRBV3-1 (or the pseudogene TRBV3-2) and TRBJ2-3; D is undetermined. The CDR3 runs to 14 residues. Germline CDR1 and CDR2: LGHDT and YNNKEL (reference sequence). The V gene lost 4 bases and the J gene lost 0 bases, with 8 bases spanning the gap. CDR3 in DNA: TGTGCCAGCAGCCGACTTCCTAGCACAGATACGCAGTATTTT. The encoded protein is CASSRLPSTDTQYF.

This rearrangement joins TRBV15 to TRBJ2-1; 8 bases are shared with TRBD1. Germline CDR1 reads LNHNV; CDR2 reads YYDKDF (reference sequence). The CDR3 has 15 amino acids. The V segment lost 4 bases and the J segment 4 bases; nucleotides outside the gene matches: 6. CDR3: CATSIGTGTYNEQFF. The CDR3 DNA follows: TGTGCCACCAGCATTGGGACAGGTACTTACAATGAGCAGTTCTTC.

This sequence joins TRBV4-1 and TRBJ1-4; TRBD1 matches 12 bases. Looked up from germline, CDR1 is MGHRA and CDR2 is YSYEKL. CDR3 length: 16 amino acids. J lost 8 bases, V lost 2 bases, and 6 bases had no gene match. DNA for the CDR3: TGCGCCAGCAGCCAATGGGACAGGGGGCGTCAGGAAAAACTGTTTTTT. Residues: CASSQWDRGRQEKLFF.

The table lists this clone with a few counts. V gene TRBV5-4 combines with J gene TRBJ1-1; 10 nucleotides line up with TRBD1. There are 17 residues in the CDR3. V dropped 4 bases and J dropped 0; count of bases not matched to a gene: 9. The germline V gene encodes CDR1 SGHNT and CDR2 YYREEE (reference sequence). The CDR3 loop is CASSAAGTGALNTEAFF. As DNA, the CDR3 is TGTGCCAGCAGCGCGGCCGGGACAGGGGCCCTGAACACTGAAGCTTTCTTT.

V usage is TRBV27 and J usage is TRBJ1-2; the D gene is possibly TRBD1 (5 bases). The germline V gene encodes CDR1 MNHEY and CDR2 SMNVEV (reference sequence). The CDR3 is made up of 14 amino acids. V dropped 6 bases and J dropped 8 bases, with 19 bases sitting between them. The CDR3, as DNA: TGTGCCAGCAGCCCGGTGGGCAGGGTAGGAGGCTACACCTTC. This gives the protein CASSPVGRVGGYTF.

The chain uses TRBV12-3 or TRBV12-4 and TRBJ2-1; TRBD2 matches 7 bases. J was trimmed by 10 bases and V by 6 bases; bases with no gene match: 9. CDR3 length equals 13 residues. This chain's CDR3 is CASSRELATEQFF. In nucleotides, the CDR3 is TGTGCCAGCAGCCGGGAACTAGCGACCGAGCAGTTCTTC.

The genes are TRBV24-1 and TRBJ1-1; 7 bases match TRBD1. In germline, CDR1 is KGHDR, CDR2 SFDVKD. J lost 4 bases, V lost 7 bases, and 5 bases had no gene match. The CDR3 has 13 residues. In nucleotides, the CDR3 is TGTGCCACCAGAGGGGGCCCGGTCACTGAAGCTTTCTTT. It encodes CATRGGPVTEAFF.

This clone was observed once. The rearrangement links TRBV21-1 to TRBJ2-1; TRBD1 is the table's D call and was not checked against the DNA. TRBV21-1 is described as a pseudogene. The CDR3 contains 17 residues. This CDR3 is CASSKAGRGRFAPEQFF. Here the CDR3 DNA reads TGTGCCAGCAGCAAGGCAGGCAGGGGGCGATTTGCTCCTGAGCAGTTCTTC.

V is TRBV5-1 and J is TRBJ2-5; D gene uncertain. There are 12 residues in the CDR3. The V end lost 4 bases, the J end lost 0 bases, and 4 bases lay between the germline ends. Germline V CDR1 and CDR2: SGHRS, YFSETQ. CDR3 region: CASSLYQETQYF. CDR3 nucleotide sequence: TGCGCCAGCAGCCTGTACCAAGAGACCCAGTACTTC.

The chain employs TRBV15 and TRBJ1-1; D not resolved. Germline V gene data show CDR1 as LNHNV and CDR2 as YYDKDF (reference sequence). This CDR3 is 14 amino acids long. The V end lost 0 bases, the J end lost 11 bases, and 16 bases lay between the germline ends. In DNA form, the CDR3 reads TGTGCCACCAGCAGAGATGTTGGGAGCTCAGTGGCTTTCTTT. This gives the protein CATSRDVGSSVAFF. Full variable domain (missing parts from reference TRBV15 and TRBJ1-1): DAMVIQNPRYQVTQFGKPVTLSCSQTLNHNVMYWYQQKSSQAPKLLFHYYDKDFNNEADTPDNFQSRRPNTSFCFLDIRSPGLGDTAMYLCATSRDVGSSVAFFGQGTRLTVV.

The CDR3 region is CATSDLGQGVGETQYF. The DNA of the CDR3 is TGTGCCACCAGTGATTTGGGACAGGGAGTGGGAGAGACCCAGTACTTC. The gene calls are TRBV24-1 and TRBJ2-5; 8 bases map to TRBD1. The CDR3 has 16 residues. Germline CDR1 and CDR2: KGHDR and SFDVKD. V dropped 0 bases and J dropped 4; count of bases not matched to a gene: 6.

This rearrangement joins TRBV29-1 to TRBJ1-1, with a tentative D call TRBD1 (5 bases). Germline V CDR1 and CDR2: SQVTM, ANQGSEA. The CDR3 sequence is 14 residues long. Between the trimmed V and J ends, which lost 6 bases and 4 bases, there was a span of 18 bases. CDR3 sequence reads: CSVLLTERVTEAFF. The CDR3 bases are TGCAGCGTCCTATTGACAGAGCGGGTCACTGAAGCTTTCTTT.

The rearrangement joins TRBV12-3 or TRBV12-4 to TRBJ1-2, with 7 bases identical to TRBD1. CDR3 size: 13 residues. J lost 6 bases, V lost 3 bases, and 4 bases had no gene match. This CDR3 is CASSFGQGDGYTF. CDR3 coding DNA: TGTGCCAGCAGTTTTGGGCAGGGGGATGGCTACACCTTC.

The chain combines TRBV7-2 with TRBJ2-1; 10 bases fit TRBD2. The CDR3 contains 18 residues. J lost 8 bases, V lost 5 bases, and 18 bases had no gene match. Germline V gene sequence: CDR1 SGHTA, CDR2 FQGNSA. CDR3 loop: CASSPQHRLAGVRDEQFF. CDR3 nucleotides: TGTGCCAGCAGCCCCCAGCATCGGCTAGCGGGAGTTCGAGATGAGCAGTTCTTC.

The V call is TRBV25-1, the J call TRBJ2-5; D might be TRBD1 (6 bases). V lost 4 bases and J 2 bases, leaving 20 bases between the germline ends. The length of the CDR3 is 17 residues. Germline assignment: CDR1 MGHDK and CDR2 SYGVNS. The CDR3 region has the DNA TGTGCCAGCAGTGGGACAGCTTCGCACGGGGCACAAGAGACCCAGTACTTC. Amino acid sequence: CASSGTASHGAQETQYF.

The chain uses TRBV18 and TRBJ2-7; D not resolved. This CDR3 region has 12 residues. The germline V gene has CDR1 KGHSH and CDR2 LQKENI. V shed 6 bases and J shed 6 bases, with 12 bases lying between them. The CDR3 protein is CASSSEAFEQYF. DNA for the CDR3: TGTGCCAGCTCGTCCGAGGCCTTCGAGCAGTACTTC.